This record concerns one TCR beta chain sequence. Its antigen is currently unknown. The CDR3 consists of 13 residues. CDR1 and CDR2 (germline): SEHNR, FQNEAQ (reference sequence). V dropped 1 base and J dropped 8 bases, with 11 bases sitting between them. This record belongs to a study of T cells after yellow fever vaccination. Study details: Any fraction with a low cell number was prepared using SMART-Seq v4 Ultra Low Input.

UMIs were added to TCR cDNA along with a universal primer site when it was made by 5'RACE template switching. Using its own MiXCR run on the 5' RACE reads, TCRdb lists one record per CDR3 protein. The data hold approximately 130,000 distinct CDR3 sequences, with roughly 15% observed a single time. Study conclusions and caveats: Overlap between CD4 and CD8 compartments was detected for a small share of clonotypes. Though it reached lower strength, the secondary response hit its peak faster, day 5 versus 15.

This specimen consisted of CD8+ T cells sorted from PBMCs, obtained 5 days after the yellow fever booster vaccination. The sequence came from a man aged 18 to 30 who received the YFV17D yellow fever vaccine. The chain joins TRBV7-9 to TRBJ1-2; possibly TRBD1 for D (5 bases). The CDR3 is CASSLVTGVGYTF. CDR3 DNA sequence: TGTGCCAGCAGCTTAGTAACGGGGGTAGGCTACACCTTC.